Each of the 27 T cell receptor beta chains below was sequenced from the same sample in a study of T cell responses to AZD1222 COVID-19 vaccine. The repertoire was sequenced with immunoSEQ multiplex PCR; TCRdb's copy has only in-frame clones and lacks some. In the table there are more than 150,000 clones, roughly nine tenths of which are singletons. This sample comprised peripheral blood, obtained 28 days after the second AZD1222 dose. The receptors come from an adult who received the AZD1222 COVID-19 vaccine.

This chain uses TRBV6-5 with TRBJ1-1; D remains ambiguous. The CDR3 totals 15 residues. V lost 5 bases and J 1 base, leaving 14 bases between the germline ends. Looked up from germline, CDR1 is MNHEY and CDR2 is SVGAGI. CDR3 DNA: TGTGCCAGCAGTAGGGTTGTTAGTCGGAACACTGAAGCTTTCTTT. Amino acid sequence: CASSRVVSRNTEAFF.

V gene TRBV10-2 combines with J gene TRBJ1-6, with TRBD1 matching over 7 bases. The CDR3 runs to 14 residues. Per germline, CDR1 WSHSY and CDR2 SAAADI. V lost 7 bases and J lost 6; bases outside the gene matches: 6. The CDR3 DNA reads as TGCGCCAGCAAACAGACAGGGCCTAATTCACCCCTCCACTTT. Its protein is CASKQTGPNSPLHF.

This clone was picked up one time. The chain couples TRBV6-2 or TRBV6-3 to TRBJ1-3; no clear D gene. CDR1 and CDR2 from the germline V gene are MNHEY and SVGEGT. The ends were cut back, 4 bases at V and 1 base at J, with 14 bases in the middle. The CDR3 length is 16 residues. The CDR3 spells CASSLDPTASGNTIYF. CDR3 DNA: TGTGCCAGCAGTTTAGATCCTACAGCTTCTGGAAACACCATATATTTT.

This chain joins TRBV9 and TRBJ1-2; 7 bases are a match to TRBD1. CDR1 is SGDLS, CDR2 YYNGEE, per germline. The CDR3 contains 14 residues. After removal of 4 bases from V and 8 bases from J, the junction contained 11 bases not matched to a gene. The CDR3 nucleotides read TGTGCCAGCAGCCTAAGACAGGGAGGCGCGGGCTACACCTTC. This encodes CASSLRQGGAGYTF.

The chain recombines TRBV2 with TRBJ1-2; D remains unclear. Trimming stripped 4 bases from V and 6 bases from J, with 6 bases between. Per the germline V gene, CDR1 is SNHLY and CDR2 is FYNNEI. The CDR3 is made up of 11 amino acids. Written as DNA, the CDR3 is TGTGCCAGCAGTGTATTGGATGGCTACACCTTC. Its translation is CASSVLDGYTF. Based on the CDR3 plus reference TRBV2 and TRBJ1-2, the full variable domain is EPEVTQTPSHQVTQMGQEVILRCVPISNHLYFYWYRQILGQKVEFLVSFYNNEISEKSEIFDDQFSVERPDGSNFTLKIRSTKLEDSAMYFCASSVLDGYTFGSGTRLTVV.

The chain recombines TRBV5-4 with TRBJ2-7; D ambiguous. The CDR3 spans 12 residues. The germline gives CDR1 SGHNT, CDR2 YYREEE (reference sequence). V was shortened by 4 bases and J by 7 bases, with 12 bases between the two germline ends. Here the CDR3 DNA reads TGTGCCAGCAGCCCCTCCCTCTGGGAGCAGTACTTC. Translation gives CASSPSLWEQYF.

This sequence joins TRBV19 and TRBJ1-1; no reliable D call. Trimming took 7 bases from V and 0 from J, leaving 9 bases between them. Germline assignment: CDR1 LNHDA and CDR2 SQIVND (reference sequence). The CDR3 contains 13 residues. The DNA of the CDR3 is TGTGCCAGTACCTGGACCGTGAACACTGAAGCTTTCTTT. Its translation: CASTWTVNTEAFF.

The V and J genes are TRBV5-4 and TRBJ1-6; D may be TRBD1 (6 bases). Per the germline V gene, CDR1 is SGHNT and CDR2 is YYREEE (reference sequence). V dropped 3 bases and J dropped 10 bases, with 14 bases sitting between them. The CDR3 is 14 residues long. This chain's CDR3 is CASSSTVGGSPLHF. In DNA, the CDR3 is TGTGCCAGCAGCTCGACAGTCGGGGGCTCACCCCTCCACTTT.

The rearrangement uses TRBV7-6 and TRBJ2-5, with a possible D match to TRBD2 (6 bases). Trimming took 1 base from V and 5 from J, leaving 17 bases between them. The CDR3 consists of 16 residues. The germline V gene has CDR1 SGHVS and CDR2 FNYEAQ. CDR3 in amino acids: CASSLGVTGEGETQYF. CDR3 DNA sequence: TGTGCCAGCAGCTTAGGCGTAACGGGAGAAGGGGAGACCCAGTACTTC. The variable domain in full, completed from reference TRBV7-6 and TRBJ2-5, reads GAGVSQSPRYKVTKRGQDVALRCDPISGHVSLYWYRQALGQGPEFLTYFNYEAQQDKSGLPNDRFSAERPEGSISTLTIQRTEQRDSAMYRCASSLGVTGEGETQYFGPGTRLLVL.

The J gene is TRBJ2-7, the V gene TRBV28; either TRBD1 or TRBD2 may fit D (5 bases each). Looked up from germline, CDR1 is MDHEN and CDR2 is SYDVKM. This CDR3 contains 14 residues. V lost 5 bases, J lost 3 bases, and 14 bases lay in between. The DNA of the CDR3 is TGTGCCAGCAGTACAGCCGGGACCCTCTACGAGCAGTACTTC. Its translation is CASSTAGTLYEQYF.

V gene TRBV9 combines with J gene TRBJ2-3, with D unclear. CDR3 size: 14 residues. Germline lookup yields CDR1 SGDLS and CDR2 YYNGEE. Trimming cost V 4 bases and J 0 bases, with 9 bases left between them. Here the CDR3 DNA reads TGTGCCAGCAGCTACACGGTGAGCACAGATACGCAGTATTTT. It encodes CASSYTVSTDTQYF.

The chain uses TRBV7-8 and TRBJ2-2, with 7 bases fitting TRBD1. The ends lost 3 bases at V and 6 bases at J; junction bases unmatched: 4. Germline-derived CDR1 and CDR2 are SGHVS and FQNEAQ. The CDR3 runs 14 residues. CDR3 coding DNA: TGTGCCAGCAGCTTTCAGGGGGAAGCCGGGGAGCTGTTTTTT. Protein product: CASSFQGEAGELFF. Combining the CDR3 with reference TRBV7-8 and TRBJ2-2 gives the whole variable domain GAGVSQSPRYKVAKRGQDVALRCDPISGHVSLFWYQQALGQGPEFLTYFQNEAQLDKSGLPSDRFFAERPEGSVSTLKIQRTQQEDSAVYLCASSFQGEAGELFFGEGSRLTVL.

V usage is TRBV2 and J usage is TRBJ2-3, with D unresolved. Trimming cost V 6 bases and J 0 bases, with 4 bases left between them. Germline V lookup: CDR1 SNHLY, CDR2 FYNNEI. CDR3 length: 12 amino acids. In DNA form, the CDR3 reads TGTGCCAGCAGCCAAAGCACAGATACGCAGTATTTT. It translates to CASSQSTDTQYF.

V is TRBV15 and J is TRBJ1-3; D call uncertain. V was shortened by 0 bases and J by 0 bases, with 6 bases between the two germline ends. This CDR3 is built from 15 residues. The germline V gene has CDR1 LNHNV and CDR2 YYDKDF (reference sequence). The CDR3 sequence is CATSRDPSSGNTIYF. CDR3 sequence (DNA): TGTGCCACCAGCAGAGATCCGAGCTCTGGAAACACCATATATTTT.

V usage is TRBV28 and J usage is TRBJ1-2, with TRBD1 as a possible D gene (6 bases). The germline V gene encodes CDR1 MDHEN and CDR2 SYDVKM. V lost 8 bases and J 0 bases, leaving 13 bases between the germline ends. The length of the CDR3 is 14 residues. CDR3 sequence (DNA): TGTGCCAGCGGGCCAGGGGATACTAACTATGGCTACACCTTC. Its protein is CASGPGDTNYGYTF.

This rearrangement joins TRBV24-1 to TRBJ2-7; tentatively, D is TRBD2 (6 bases). V gave up 2 bases and J gave up 1 base, with 11 bases separating them. The CDR3 is 15 residues long. Germline CDR1 is KGHDR and CDR2 is SFDVKD. The CDR3 loop reads CATSDSGTLSYEQYF. CDR3 coding DNA: TGTGCCACCAGTGATTCCGGGACTCTTTCCTACGAGCAGTACTTC.

The rearrangement links TRBV9 to TRBJ2-3; D gene uncertain. This CDR3 has 13 amino acids. Between the trimmed V and J ends, which lost 0 bases and 6 bases, there was a span of 8 bases. Germline CDR1 SGDLS, CDR2 YYNGEE. CDR3 bases: TGTGCCAGCAGCGTAGTAGGTCTGGATACGCAGTATTTT. Its translation: CASSVVGLDTQYF.

The rearrangement links TRBV6-5 to TRBJ1-4; 7 nucleotides align to TRBD1. Looked up from germline, CDR1 is MNHEY and CDR2 is SVGAGI. Trimming at V came to 5 bases and at J to 7 bases, leaving 7 bases not matched to a gene. There are 14 residues in the CDR3. The DNA for the CDR3 is TGTGCCAGCAGTCGGACAGGCGGAAGTGAAAAACTGTTTTTT. Residues: CASSRTGGSEKLFF.

The CDR3 region is CASSREHDQPQHF. The CDR3 DNA reads as TGTGCCAGCAGCCGGGAGCATGATCAGCCCCAGCATTTT. The chain recombines TRBV4-2 with TRBJ1-5, with D unresolved. V gave up 4 bases and J gave up 5 bases, with 9 bases separating them. The CDR3 totals 13 residues. The V gene's germline CDR1 is LGHNA and CDR2 YNFKEQ.

The rearrangement links TRBV19 to TRBJ1-1, with TRBD1 matching over 8 bases. With 7 bases clipped from V and 2 bases from J, the junction kept 9 bases outside the gene matches. From germline, CDR1 is LNHDA and CDR2 SQIVND (reference sequence). The CDR3 totals 15 residues. CDR3 bases: TGTGCCAGTACCACGGACAGGGACGCTAACACTGAAGCTTTCTTT. It specifies CASTTDRDANTEAFF.

This sequence joins TRBV5-4 and TRBJ2-7; D gene ambiguous. This CDR3 is 15 amino acids long. The ends were cut back, 3 bases at V and 2 bases at J, with 15 bases in the middle. The germline gives CDR1 SGHNT, CDR2 YYREEE (reference sequence). The CDR3 region has the DNA TGTGCCAGCAGCTCCCCCCGTAAGGGTCCCTACGAGCAGTACTTC. This translates into CASSSPRKGPYEQYF.

The gene calls are TRBV28 and TRBJ1-2; 8 bases map to TRBD1. Germline CDR1 reads MDHEN; CDR2 reads SYDVKM. V was pared by 1 base and J by 5 bases, with 12 bases of the junction left unmatched. CDR3 length: 17 residues. The CDR3 here is CASSLSGQVTYVYGYTF. CDR3 in DNA: TGTGCCAGCAGTTTATCGGGACAGGTGACCTACGTTTATGGCTACACCTTC.

The gene calls are TRBV18 and TRBJ2-7, with D possibly matching TRBD1 (7 bases). This CDR3 spans 15 amino acids. The germline V gene encodes CDR1 KGHSH and CDR2 LQKENI. V was clipped by 0 bases and J by 4 bases, with 13 bases between them. CDR3: CASSPPHAGGYEQYF. Here the CDR3 DNA reads TGTGCCAGCTCACCACCTCATGCAGGGGGGTACGAGCAGTACTTC.

The chain is built from TRBV7-9 and TRBJ2-3, with 11 bases aligning to TRBD2. Trimming at V came to 4 bases and at J to 2 bases, leaving 8 bases not matched to a gene. Germline V gene lookup returns CDR1 SEHNR and CDR2 FQNEAQ (reference sequence). The CDR3 has 17 amino acids. The CDR3 protein is CASSYSQGLAATDTQYF. DNA of the CDR3: TGTGCCAGCAGCTACTCCCAGGGACTAGCGGCCACAGATACGCAGTATTTT.

The rearrangement joins TRBV7-2 to TRBJ1-2; no reliable D call. V was pared by 0 bases and J by 4 bases, with 9 bases between. Germline CDR1 reads SGHTA; CDR2 reads FQGNSA. This CDR3 has 14 amino acids. The CDR3 DNA reads TGTGCCAGCAGCTTAGCGCGTGGGAGCTATGGCTACACCTTC. Protein product: CASSLARGSYGYTF.

This chain connects TRBV5-4 to TRBJ2-7; 16 bases are a match to TRBD2. CDR1 and CDR2 (germline): SGHNT, YYREEE (reference sequence). Trimming at V came to 5 bases and at J to 2 bases, leaving 7 bases not matched to a gene. The CDR3 extends over 17 amino acids. CDR3 in DNA: TGTGCCAGCAGAACGGGACTAGCGGGAGGGGGCCCCTACGAGCAGTACTTC. Translation: CASRTGLAGGGPYEQYF. Complete variable domain (other parts from reference TRBV5-4 and TRBJ2-7): ETGVTQSPTHLIKTRGQQVTLRCSSQSGHNTVSWYQQALGQGPQFIFQYYREEENGRGNFPPRFSGLQFPNYSSELNVNALELDDSALYLCASRTGLAGGGPYEQYFGPGTRLTVT.

The V and J genes are TRBV6-5 and TRBJ2-3, with 7 bases lining up with TRBD1. Germline-derived CDR1 and CDR2 are MNHEY and SVGAGI. The CDR3 length is 15 residues. With V trimmed by 2 bases and J by 4 bases, 6 bases remained unmatched. CDR3 residues: CASSYEGAPPDTQYF. DNA for the CDR3: TGTGCCAGCAGTTACGAGGGGGCGCCGCCAGATACGCAGTATTTT.